Reported below is one T cell receptor (beta chain). Its antigen is unknown. The sample belongs to a study of cytomegalovirus exposure and HLA in healthy donors. As for the study in general: The study's early data release held roughly 91 million unique TCRs from HLA-typed donors.

V lost 11 bases, J lost 3 bases, and 11 bases stayed unmatched. CDR3 length: 14 residues. Looked up from germline, CDR1 is MGHRA and CDR2 is YSYEKL. A multiplex PCR was run with 60 Vbeta primers and 13 Jbeta primers. Measured with immunoSEQ multiplex PCR; TCRdb has only the in-frame clones, and not every one. This sample has 190,000 or so clones, with 80% found just once. Study results and limitations: According to the study, 180 or so TCR beta chains were cytomegalovirus-associated. According to reports, the classifier identified cytomegalovirus status with high specificity and sensitivity.

This sequence was found in a boy younger than 18 in good health and CMV-seronegative. Specimen: PBMCs. The chain has TRBV4-1 and TRBJ2-7; 9 nucleotides align to TRBD1. CDR3 in amino acids: CAGRRDRADYEQYF. CDR3 coding DNA: TGCGCCGGACGCAGGGACAGGGCCGACTACGAGCAGTACTTC.